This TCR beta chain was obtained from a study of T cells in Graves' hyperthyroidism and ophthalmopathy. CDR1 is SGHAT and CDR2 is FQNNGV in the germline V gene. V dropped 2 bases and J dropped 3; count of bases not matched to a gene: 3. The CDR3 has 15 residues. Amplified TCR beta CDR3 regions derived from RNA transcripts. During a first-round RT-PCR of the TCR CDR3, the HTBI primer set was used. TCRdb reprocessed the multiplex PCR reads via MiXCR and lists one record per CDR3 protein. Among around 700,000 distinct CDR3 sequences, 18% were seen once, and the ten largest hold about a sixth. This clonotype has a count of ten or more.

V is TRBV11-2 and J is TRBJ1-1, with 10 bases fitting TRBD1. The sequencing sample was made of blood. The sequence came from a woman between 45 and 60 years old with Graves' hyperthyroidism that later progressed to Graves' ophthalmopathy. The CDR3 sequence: CASSLRTGGDTEAFF. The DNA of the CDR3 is TGTGCCAGCAGCTTAAGGACAGGGGGGGACACTGAAGCTTTCTTT.